This TCR beta chain emerged from a study of control samples from healthy donors and cancer patients. The CDR3 totals 12 residues. The germline gives CDR1 LNHDA, CDR2 SQIVND (reference sequence). V dropped 2 bases and J dropped 5 bases, with 4 bases sitting between them. Here immunoSEQ multiplex PCR was the method, and the copy in TCRdb shows in-frame clones only, minus some. The repertoire holds about 140,000 clones, with about 88% as singletons. Sequenced material: blood. The source is a woman between 25 and 40 years old in good health. J is TRBJ1-5 and V is TRBV19; no reliable D call. The CDR3 protein is CASSIWDQPQHF. CDR3 nucleotide sequence: TGTGCCAGTAGTATATGGGATCAGCCCCAGCATTTT.